This is a list of T cell receptor beta chains from one sample in a study of blood T cell repertoires in COVID-19. Sequencing used immunoSEQ multiplex PCR; TCRdb keeps in-frame clones, though not all of them. The table has about 160,000 clones, 85% seen once; the top ten hold about 3.3%. Sequencing input: peripheral blood. These receptors originate from a human donor with acute or convalescent COVID-19. The donor label of this sample is uncertain. Both conserved end residues are part of each CDR3. A D gene is named only where the DNA matches it firmly. The size field is filled for only some rows; it gives once, few, many or a size class.

len: 13; abundance: -; d_gene: -; v_gene: TRBV30; j_gene: TRBJ1-4; CDR3nt: TGTGCCTGGAGTGGACAGGCGGCGGAAAAACTGTTTTTT; CDR3aa: CAWSGQAAEKLFF
len: 15; abundance: -; d_gene: TRBD1; v_gene: TRBV9; j_gene: TRBJ1-5; CDR3nt: TGTGCCAGCAGCGACGGACAGGGAACCCTTCAGCCCCAGCATTTT; CDR3aa: CASSDGQGTLQPQHF
len: 15; abundance: once; d_gene: TRBD1; v_gene: TRBV6-5; j_gene: TRBJ2-2; CDR3nt: TGTGCCAGCAGCCGCGACAGGGTGGGCACCGGGGAGCTGTTTTTT; CDR3aa: CASSRDRVGTGELFF
len: 15; abundance: -; d_gene: -; v_gene: TRBV5-1; j_gene: TRBJ1-2; CDR3nt: TGCGCCAGCAGCTTGGAGGCGGGAGAGACCTATGGCTACACCTTC; CDR3aa: CASSLEAGETYGYTF
len: 15; abundance: -; d_gene: -; v_gene: TRBV4-2; j_gene: TRBJ1-1; CDR3nt: TGTGCCAGCAGCCAAGATCTCAACACCTACACTGAAGCTTTCTTT; CDR3aa: CASSQDLNTYTEAFF
len: 13; abundance: few; d_gene: -; v_gene: TRBV6-2/TRBV6-3; j_gene: TRBJ1-2; CDR3nt: TGTGCCAGCAGTCCCTGGGCCGAAAGGGGCTACACCTTC; CDR3aa: CASSPWAERGYTF
len: 13; abundance: few; d_gene: -; v_gene: TRBV18; j_gene: TRBJ1-1; CDR3nt: TGTGCCAGCTCACGCCCCCGAGACACTGAAGCTTTCTTT; CDR3aa: CASSRPRDTEAFF
len: 15; abundance: -; d_gene: TRBD1; v_gene: TRBV19; j_gene: TRBJ1-2; CDR3nt: TGTGCCAGTAGTGACAGGGGGAACCATAACTATGGCTACACCTTC; CDR3aa: CASSDRGNHNYGYTF
len: 14; abundance: -; d_gene: TRBD1; v_gene: TRBV7-9; j_gene: TRBJ2-4; CDR3nt: TGTGCCAGCAGCCCACGGACAGGGGTTAACATTCAGTACTTC; CDR3aa: CASSPRTGVNIQYF
len: 17; abundance: -; d_gene: -; v_gene: TRBV7-3; j_gene: TRBJ1-5; CDR3nt: TGTGCCAGCAGCTTCTATGATACACAGGAAAGGAACCAGCCCCAGCATTTT; CDR3aa: CASSFYDTQERNQPQHF
len: 14; abundance: -; d_gene: -; v_gene: TRBV3-1/TRBV3-2; j_gene: TRBJ1-5; CDR3nt: TGTGCCAGCAGCCAAAGTAGCGGTTTTCAGCCCCAGCATTTT; CDR3aa: CASSQSSGFQPQHF
len: 15; abundance: -; d_gene: -; v_gene: TRBV7-2; j_gene: TRBJ2-1; CDR3nt: TGTGCCAGCAGCACCCAGGGGAGACCCTACAATGAGCAGTTCTTC; CDR3aa: CASSTQGRPYNEQFF
len: 14; abundance: -; d_gene: -; v_gene: TRBV27; j_gene: TRBJ2-7; CDR3nt: TGTGCCAGCAGTTACCAAAATGGACACAACGAGCAGTACTTC; CDR3aa: CASSYQNGHNEQYF
len: 13; abundance: few; d_gene: -; v_gene: TRBV5-1; j_gene: TRBJ2-7; CDR3nt: TGCGCCAGCAGCTTGGGGTCCGATGAGGAGCAGTACTTC; CDR3aa: CASSLGSDEEQYF
len: 12; abundance: -; d_gene: -; v_gene: TRBV7-2; j_gene: TRBJ1-5; CDR3nt: TGTGCCAGCAGCTGGCGCAATCAGCCCCAGCATTTT; CDR3aa: CASSWRNQPQHF
len: 11; abundance: -; d_gene: -; v_gene: TRBV2; j_gene: TRBJ2-7; CDR3nt: TGTGCCAGCACGGTTTTCTACGAGCAGTACTTC; CDR3aa: CASTVFYEQYF
len: 17; abundance: -; d_gene: TRBD1; v_gene: TRBV6-1; j_gene: TRBJ1-2; CDR3nt: TGTGCCAGCAGTGACCCACAGGGGTCACCTTCTAACTATGGCTACACCTTC; CDR3aa: CASSDPQGSPSNYGYTF
len: 12; abundance: -; d_gene: -; v_gene: TRBV29-1; j_gene: TRBJ1-4; CDR3nt: TGCAGCGTGGGGAGGGCAGGGGAAAAACTGTTTTTT; CDR3aa: CSVGRAGEKLFF
len: 15; abundance: -; d_gene: -; v_gene: TRBV7-9; j_gene: TRBJ1-1; CDR3nt: TGTGCCAGCAGCTTTTTTGCAGGGTTTAACACTGAAGCTTTCTTT; CDR3aa: CASSFFAGFNTEAFF
len: 11; abundance: -; d_gene: -; v_gene: TRBV12-3/TRBV12-4; j_gene: TRBJ2-7; CDR3nt: TGTGCCAGCAGCTCTTCCTACGAGCAGTACTTC; CDR3aa: CASSSSYEQYF